Below, 2 T cell receptor beta chains from the same sample are listed, as sequenced in a study of CD8 T cells in Susac syndrome (dated by TCRdb to between 2019 and 2020). Libraries were made using the immunoSEQ multiplex PCR assay. RNA was extracted with the RNeasy kit and 0.5 to 1 ug was reverse transcribed using random hexamers. TCRdb redid the processing of the public reads, applying fastp at Q25 and MiXCR, and retained in-frame beta chains. Rows merge per CDR3 protein into single entries with the most common DNA and genes. The table for this sample lists about 73,000 distinct CDR3 sequences; just under 95% of them were counted only once. Roughly 0.39% of the sample is held by the ten biggest clonotypes. Sequencing input: CD8+ T cells from PBMCs. The receptors were gathered from a human donor with multiple sclerosis.

V and J are TRBV29-1 and TRBJ1-2, with TRBD1 matching 10 bases. With V trimmed by 5 bases and J by 4 bases, 4 bases remained unmatched. The germline V gene has CDR1 SQVTM and CDR2 ANQGSEA. This CDR3 is built from 13 residues. This CDR3 reads CSVSRDRGYGYTF. The CDR3 bases are TGCAGCGTTAGCAGGGACAGGGGCTATGGCTACACCTTC.

This chain joins TRBV7-9 and TRBJ2-1; possible D gene TRBD2, 6 bases. Germline V gives CDR1 SEHNR, CDR2 FQNEAQ (reference sequence). V was clipped by 1 base and J by 7 bases, with 8 bases between them. This CDR3 comprises 13 residues. CDR3 nucleotide sequence: TGTGCCAGCAGCTTAGGGGGGAGGAATGAGCAGTTCTTC. This gives the protein CASSLGGRNEQFF.